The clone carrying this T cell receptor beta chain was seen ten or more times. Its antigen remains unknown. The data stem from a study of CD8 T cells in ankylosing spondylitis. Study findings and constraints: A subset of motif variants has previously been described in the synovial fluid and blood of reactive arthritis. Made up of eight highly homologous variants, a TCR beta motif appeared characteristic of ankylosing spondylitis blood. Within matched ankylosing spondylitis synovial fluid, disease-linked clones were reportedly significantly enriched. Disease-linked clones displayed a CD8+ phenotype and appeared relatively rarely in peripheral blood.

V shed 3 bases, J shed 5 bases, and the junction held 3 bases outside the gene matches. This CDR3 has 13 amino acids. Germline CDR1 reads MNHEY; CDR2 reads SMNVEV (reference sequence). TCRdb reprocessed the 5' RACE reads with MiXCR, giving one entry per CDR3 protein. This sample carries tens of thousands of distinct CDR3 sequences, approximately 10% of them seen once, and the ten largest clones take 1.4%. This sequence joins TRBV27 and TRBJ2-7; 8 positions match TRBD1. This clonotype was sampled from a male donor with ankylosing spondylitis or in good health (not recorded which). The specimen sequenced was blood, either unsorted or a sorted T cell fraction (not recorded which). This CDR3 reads CASSLDRDHEQYF. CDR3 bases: TGTGCCAGCAGTTTGGACAGGGACCACGAGCAGTACTTC.